Shown below are 17 T cell receptor beta chains from a single sample sequenced in a study of blood T cells in healthy people across ages (dated by TCRdb to about 2015). Library preparation was by 5' RACE. The instrument given in TCRdb is Illumina HiSeq 2500. A second 7 to 11 cycle PCR used a sample-barcoded 5' primer and a J-beta primer mix. The raw public reads went through TCRdb reprocessing: fastp at Q25, MiXCR clone calling, in-frame beta chains kept. Identical CDR3 proteins give one entry, which carries the most common genes and DNA. The sample table records around 990,000 distinct CDR3 sequences; about 25% of these occur just once. The ten largest clones capture around 0.75% of the sample. In addition, the sample was reused for a study of T cells of mothers and their children.

Input material: blood. These receptors originate from a girl aged 2-15 years in good health.

J is TRBJ2-4 and V is TRBV24-1; D not certain. The CDR3 contains 11 residues. CDR1 is KGHDR and CDR2 is SFDVKD in the germline V gene. V was clipped by 1 base and J by 8 bases, with 2 bases between them. The CDR3 nucleotides read TGTGCCACCAGTGATTTTGACATTCAGTACTTC. It yields the protein CATSDFDIQYF.

This chain uses TRBV5-5 with TRBJ1-6; 7 nucleotides align to TRBD1. This CDR3 has 15 residues. Germline CDR1 SGHKS, CDR2 YYEKEE (reference sequence). The J segment lost 9 bases and the V segment lost 4 bases, leaving 10 bases of the junction unmatched. CDR3 bases: TGTGCCAGCAGCCAATCACAGGGGCTAGGTTCACCCCTCCACTTT. It translates to CASSQSQGLGSPLHF. The full variable domain, its missing parts supplied by reference TRBV5-5 and TRBJ1-6, is DAGVTQSPTHLIKTRGQQVTLRCSPISGHKSVSWYQQVLGQGPQFIFQYYEKEERGRGNFPDRFSARQFPNYSSELNVNALLLGDSALYLCASSQSQGLGSPLHFGNGTRLTVT.

The chain carries TRBV5-5 and TRBJ2-1; a weak D match, TRBD1 (5 bases). Germline V gives CDR1 SGHKS, CDR2 YYEKEE (reference sequence). The CDR3 has 14 amino acids. The germline V and J ends were trimmed by 2 bases and 9 bases, with 15 bases remaining between them. CDR3 loop: CASSFRVNLGEQFF. The CDR3 DNA sequence: TGTGCCAGCAGCTTCAGGGTAAATCTAGGTGAGCAGTTCTTC.

The sample holds a few counts of this clonotype. The chain couples TRBV9 to TRBJ2-4; tentative D call: TRBD2 (5 bases). This CDR3 has 13 amino acids. CDR1 and CDR2 from the germline V gene are SGDLS and YYNGEE. V dropped 4 bases and J dropped 7 bases, with 12 bases sitting between them. This chain's CDR3 is CASSFEGDNIQYF. The CDR3 nucleotides are TGTGCCAGCAGCTTTGAGGGAGACAACATTCAGTACTTC.

The rearrangement joins TRBV4-1 to TRBJ2-7; D possibly matches TRBD1 or TRBD2 (7 bases each). The CDR3 length is 15 residues. The germline CDR1 and CDR2 sequences are MGHRA and YSYEKL. V lost 3 bases, J lost 4 bases, and 16 bases lay in between. CDR3 region: CASSHRQGGNYEQYF. The CDR3 nucleotides are TGCGCCAGCAGCCATCGGCAGGGGGGGAATTACGAGCAGTACTTC.

This clonotype was seen a handful of times. This rearrangement joins TRBV5-1 to TRBJ2-5, with D possibly TRBD2 on 5 matching bases. The J call may be in error: the DNA end matches TRBJ2-7 better. Germline V CDR1 and CDR2: SGHRS, YFSETQ. The CDR3 covers 15 residues. DNA for the CDR3: TGCGCCAGCAGCTTGGAGATTAGCGTGCCCTACGAGCAGTACTTC. It encodes CASSLEISVPYEQYF.

This clonotype appeared a few times. The chain combines TRBV7-9 with TRBJ2-1, with a possible D match to TRBD1 (5 bases). The germline CDR1 and CDR2 sequences are SEHNR and FQNEAQ (reference sequence). The CDR3 totals 16 residues. Trimming cost V 4 bases and J 3 bases, with 16 bases left between them. The CDR3: CASSSLDRVDYNEQFF. The CDR3, as DNA: TGTGCCAGCAGCTCATTAGACAGAGTAGACTACAATGAGCAGTTCTTC.

About this clonotype: At one end, the junction sequence differs from germline, possibly due to a read error. The gene calls are TRBV20-1 and TRBJ1-2; possible D gene TRBD1, 6 bases. The germline V gene encodes CDR1 DFQATT and CDR2 SNEGSKA (reference sequence). This CDR3 comprises 13 residues. This CDR3 reads CSARDQGGHGYAF. The CDR3, as DNA: TGCAGTGCTCGGGACCAAGGGGGACATGGCTACGCCTTC.

By share, this clonotype ranks as medium-sized. The J gene is TRBJ2-5, the V gene TRBV12-3 or TRBV12-4; 12 nucleotides match TRBD2. The CDR3 runs 16 residues. The J segment lost 2 bases and the V segment lost 6 bases, leaving 7 bases of the junction unmatched. The CDR3 bases are TGTGCCAGCAGAAGGACTAGCGGGGAGAGGCAAGAGACCCAGTACTTC. It specifies CASRRTSGERQETQYF.

This clonotype was found many times. V and J are TRBV12-3 or TRBV12-4 and TRBJ2-1; a possible D gene is TRBD1 (6 bases). V lost 7 bases and J 3 bases, leaving 13 bases between the germline ends. CDR3 length: 14 amino acids. DNA of the CDR3: TGTGCCAGCACTCTGGACAGCGGCTACAATGAGCAGTTCTTC. It translates to CASTLDSGYNEQFF.

The CDR3 coding sequence is TGTGCCAGCCTTCGGACTAGCGGTTATTACGAGCAGTACTTC. This codes for CASLRTSGYYEQYF. This sequence joins TRBV28 and TRBJ2-7, with 10 bases that match TRBD2. Germline trimming cut 8 bases from V and 4 bases from J; bases unmatched to any gene: 8. CDR3 length: 14 residues. Germline V gene data show CDR1 as MDHEN and CDR2 as SYDVKM.

The chain uses TRBV27 and TRBJ2-1; TRBD2 is a possible D gene (5 bases). V was shortened by 8 bases and J by 0 bases, with 14 bases between the two germline ends. Germline V gives CDR1 MNHEY, CDR2 SMNVEV (reference sequence). The CDR3 is made up of 15 amino acids. The CDR3 spells CASAGGLSSYNEQFF. As DNA, the CDR3 is TGTGCCAGCGCCGGCGGGTTGAGCTCCTACAATGAGCAGTTCTTC.

This clonotype was picked up a small number of times. The chain links TRBV5-1 to TRBJ2-4; D perhaps matches TRBD2 (6 bases). The germline gives CDR1 SGHRS, CDR2 YFSETQ. V was pared by 5 bases and J by 9 bases, with 18 bases between. This CDR3 region has 14 residues. Written as DNA, the CDR3 is TGCGCCAGCAGGCCCACGGGGGTGGCAGGCATTCAGTACTTC. It specifies CASRPTGVAGIQYF.

Notes on this clonotype: At one end, the junction sequence differs from germline, possibly due to a read error. V gene TRBV6-1 combines with J gene TRBJ2-3, with 11 bases lining up with TRBD2. The CDR3 extends over 15 amino acids. Germline CDR1 and CDR2: MNHNS and SASEGT. The CDR3 is CASRDTSGGADTQYF. In DNA, the CDR3 is TGCGCCAGCCGAGATACTAGCGGGGGAGCAGATACGCAGTATTTT.

This rearrangement joins TRBV29-1 to TRBJ2-1; D may match TRBD1 or TRBD2 (5 bases each). The CDR3 runs 15 residues. Trimming removed 3 bases at V and 2 bases at J, with 14 bases between. The germline CDR1 and CDR2 sequences are SQVTM and ANQGSEA. Here the CDR3 reads CSVEGESPPYNEQFF. CDR3 DNA: TGCAGCGTTGAGGGGGAATCCCCTCCCTACAATGAGCAGTTCTTC.

The sample holds a few counts of this clonotype. The chain is built from TRBV6-5 and TRBJ2-1; tentatively, D is TRBD2 (6 bases). The ends were cut back, 6 bases at V and 8 bases at J, with 14 bases in the middle. Per the germline V gene, CDR1 is MNHEY and CDR2 is SVGAGI. The CDR3 spans 13 residues. CDR3 DNA: TGTGCCAGCAGAAAACTAGCACGGGATGAGCAGTTCTTC. This translates into CASRKLARDEQFF.

The count of this clonotype is one. The genes are TRBV2 and TRBJ1-4, with unresolved D. Trimming took 6 bases from V and 2 from J, leaving 13 bases between them. There are 15 residues in the CDR3. CDR1 and CDR2 (germline): SNHLY, FYNNEI. The CDR3 here is CASRDLGSTNEKLFF. Here the CDR3 DNA reads TGTGCCAGCAGAGATTTGGGTTCCACTAATGAAAAACTGTTTTTT.